The entry that follows covers one TCR beta chain sequence. Its cognate antigen is unknown. Trimming took 2 bases from V and 3 from J, leaving 10 bases between them. The CDR3 extends over 14 amino acids. CDR1 WNHNN and CDR2 SYGVQD come from the germline V gene (reference sequence). Libraries were prepared by immunoSEQ multiplex PCR; TCRdb keeps only in-frame clonotypes and omits some of them. The table lists some 5,000 clones, roughly three quarters of them singletons. The data are from a study of tissue T cells after allogeneic stem cell transplantation. The study, taken as a whole, reports: Anatomically similar tissues had similar TCR repertoires within each patient.

This receptor was identified in a female patient aged 18-55 years with steroid-refractory graft-versus-host disease after an allogeneic stem cell transplant. The graft donor may account for some of the T cells. Sequencing was performed on duodenal tissue, taken at autopsy. V and J are TRBV10-1 and TRBJ2-5, with a weak D call TRBD2 (5 bases). CDR3 nucleotides: TGCGCCAGCAGTGAGCCGGGAAATGAAGAGACCCAGTACTTC. Translating it yields CASSEPGNEETQYF.